This paragraph covers one T cell receptor (beta chain) sequence. Antigen unknown. The same CDR3 is also encoded by other DNA sequences in this sample. These data are taken from a study of shared clonotypes between healthy human individuals. Study in general: Per donor, CD8 memory used one plate, CD8 naive used two, CD4 memory used three and CD4 naive used three. General study results and limits: All-four-donor shared clonotypes had higher generation probabilities than non-shared clonotypes did.

Once extracted for a subset, genomic DNA was divided evenly among several immunoSEQ plates. Some 30,000 T cell genomes, or approximately 200 ng DNA, went into the sorted-subset replicate PCRs. Only in-frame clones appear in the TCRdb table, and some are missing; sequencing was by immunoSEQ multiplex PCR. The table shows 2 million to 3 million clones, with over 85% occurring only once. The sequenced sample was naive CD4+ T cells from PBMCs. Subset described: CD45RA+ positively selected. The receptor was isolated from a man younger than 35 in good health. Some clones in this sample may be carry-over from other donors' samples.

CDR3 bases: TGTGCCAGCAGCTTAGGCCAGGGAGACACTGAAGCTTTCTTT. This translates into CASSLGQGDTEAFF. This chain joins TRBV7-9 and TRBJ1-1, with a tentative D call TRBD1 (5 bases). The V gene lost 1 base and the J gene lost 3 bases, with 9 bases spanning the gap. Germline V gene sequence: CDR1 SEHNR, CDR2 FQNEAQ (reference sequence). The CDR3 totals 14 residues.